This T cell receptor beta chain stems from a study of post-analysis software for immune sequencing data. Whole-study context: Some patients lacked subtype; others had relapsing-remitting, secondary progressive or progressive-relapsing disease.

With respect to this clonotype: Antigen: not known.

Trimming cost V 2 bases and J 4 bases, with 15 bases left between them. The germline V gene encodes CDR1 SGHRS and CDR2 YFSETQ. There are 15 residues in the CDR3. Findings of the study overall: Patients carried four or five TRBV segments more frequently than controls did, and TRBV5-6, TRBV5-1 and TRBV20-1 were among them. Multiple sclerosis patients had significantly lower normalized Chao1 diversity than controls. Same-batch samples co-clustered strongly by F measure.

Included in the TCR beta cDNA libraries were unique molecular identifiers. Via MiXCR, TCRdb re-called the PCR reads, giving one row per CDR3 protein. This sample carries hundreds of thousands of distinct CDR3 sequences, 30% to 45% of them seen once, and the ten largest clones take 10% to 15%. V is TRBV5-1 and J is TRBJ1-2; tentative D call: TRBD1 (6 bases). This clonotype was sampled from a girl between 10 and 17 years old with multiple sclerosis. The sequencing sample was made of blood. The CDR3 here is CASSFEWGPGYGYTF. The CDR3 DNA reads TGCGCCAGCAGCTTCGAATGGGGGCCCGGCTATGGCTACACCTTC.